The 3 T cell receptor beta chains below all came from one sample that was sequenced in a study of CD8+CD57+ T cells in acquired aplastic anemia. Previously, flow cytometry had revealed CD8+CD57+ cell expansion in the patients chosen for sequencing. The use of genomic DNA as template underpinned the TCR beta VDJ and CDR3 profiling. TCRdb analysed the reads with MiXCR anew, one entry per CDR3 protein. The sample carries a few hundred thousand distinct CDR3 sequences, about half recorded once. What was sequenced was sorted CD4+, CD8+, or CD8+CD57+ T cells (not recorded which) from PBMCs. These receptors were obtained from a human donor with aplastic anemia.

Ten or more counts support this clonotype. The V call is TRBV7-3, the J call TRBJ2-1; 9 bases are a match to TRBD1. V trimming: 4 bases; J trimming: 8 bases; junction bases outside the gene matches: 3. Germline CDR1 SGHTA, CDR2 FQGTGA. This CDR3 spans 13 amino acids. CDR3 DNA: TGTGCCAGCAGCTCCAGGACAGGGGATGAGCAGTTCTTC. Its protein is CASSSRTGDEQFF.

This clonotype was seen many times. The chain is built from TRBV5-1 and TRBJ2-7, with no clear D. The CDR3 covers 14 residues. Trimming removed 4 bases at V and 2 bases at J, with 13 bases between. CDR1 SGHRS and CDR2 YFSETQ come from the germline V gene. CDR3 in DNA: TGCGCCAGCAGCCCGGGTGGAAACCCCTACGAGCAGTACTTC. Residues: CASSPGGNPYEQYF.

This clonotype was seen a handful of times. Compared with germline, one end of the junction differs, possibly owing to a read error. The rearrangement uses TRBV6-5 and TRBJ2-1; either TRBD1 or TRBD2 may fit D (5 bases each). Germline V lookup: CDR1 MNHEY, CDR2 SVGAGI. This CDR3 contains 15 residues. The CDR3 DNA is TGCGCCAGCAGTTACTCGGGGCCGGGGAACAATGAGCAGTCCTTC. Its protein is CASSYSGPGNNEQSF.